A selection of T cell receptor beta chains follows, all from one sample in a study of blood T cell repertoires in COVID-19. Profiling relied on immunoSEQ multiplex PCR, and the TCRdb table lists in-frame clones only, not all of them. The profile covers about 48,000 clones, with roughly nine tenths appearing a single time and around 30% taken by the ten largest. The sample was peripheral blood. These receptors all come from an elderly woman with acute or convalescent COVID-19. The CDR3 runs from the conserved cysteine through the conserved F or W. D genes are given only for firm matches. Size is stated for part of the rows, as once, few or many counts, or as a class when the clone is expanded.

TRBJ2-1 TRBV6-5 TRBD1 once CASTTDRDGYNEQFF TGTGCCAGCACCACCGACAGGGACGGCTACAATGAGCAGTTCTTC
TRBJ2-1 TRBV2 TRBD2 few CATRGLGSYNEQFF TGTGCCACCCGCGGACTAGGCTCCTACAATGAGCAGTTCTTC
TRBJ1-5 TRBV5-5 . . CASSLSGNQPQHF TGTGCCAGCAGCTTGTCGGGGAATCAGCCCCAGCATTTT
TRBJ1-1 TRBV6-6 TRBD1 . CASRAGTANTEAFF TGTGCCAGCAGAGCCGGGACAGCGAACACTGAAGCTTTCTTT
TRBJ2-1 TRBV5-1 . . CASSRTNNEQFF TGCGCCAGCAGCCGGACAAACAATGAGCAGTTCTTC
TRBJ2-1 TRBV12-5 . . CASGSGFGEDEQFF TGTGCTAGTGGTTCCGGCTTTGGGGAGGATGAGCAGTTCTTC
TRBJ1-2 TRBV12-3/TRBV12-4 . . CASSSGGYGYTF TGTGCCAGCAGCTCCGGAGGGTATGGCTACACCTTC
TRBJ2-3 TRBV19 . once CASKGWQGGPDTQYF TGTGCCAGTAAGGGTTGGCAGGGTGGCCCAGATACGCAGTATTTT
TRBJ2-7 TRBV19 . . CASSIWGQIYEQYF TGTGCCAGTAGTATTTGGGGCCAGATCTACGAGCAGTACTTC
TRBJ2-5 TRBV7-2 . . CASSSDRGPETQYF TGTGCCAGCAGCTCCGATAGGGGCCCCGAAACCCAGTACTTC
TRBJ2-1 TRBV5-1 . once CASSAGINNEQFF TGCGCCAGCAGCGCCGGGATAAACAATGAGCAGTTCTTC
TRBJ2-2 TRBV11-3 TRBD2 . CASTHGGGAPGELFF TGTGCCAGCACCCATGGCGGGGGGGCCCCCGGGGAGCTGTTTTTT
TRBJ2-1 TRBV19 TRBD2 . CASSRTSGSYNEQFF TGTGCCAGTAGTCGGACTAGCGGGAGCTACAATGAGCAGTTCTTC
TRBJ2-1 TRBV19 TRBD1 . CASSIAAGTGVYNEQFF TGTGCCAGTAGTATAGCCGCCGGGACAGGGGTCTACAATGAGCAGTTCTTC
TRBJ2-5 TRBV25-1 . . CASSQAGSGQETQYF TGTGCCAGCAGTCAGGCAGGGTCCGGTCAAGAGACCCAGTACTTC
TRBJ2-3 TRBV29-1 TRBD1 . CSVEGTGKDTQYF TGCAGCGTTGAAGGGACAGGGAAAGATACGCAGTATTTT
TRBJ1-5 TRBV6-2/TRBV6-3 TRBD1 . CASSQIGQGPYSNQPQHF TGTGCCAGCAGTCAAATAGGACAGGGACCTTATAGCAATCAGCCCCAGCATTTT
TRBJ2-5 TRBV5-1 TRBD2 . CASSLGSSGGQETQYF TGCGCCAGCAGCTTGGGGTCTAGCGGGGGACAAGAGACCCAGTACTTC
TRBJ1-2 TRBV21-1 . once CASSKEGGQGGYGYTF TGTGCCAGCAGCAAAGAGGGGGGACAGGGAGGGTATGGCTACACCTTC
TRBJ1-1 TRBV5-1 . few CASSLQAGANTEAFF TGCGCCAGCAGCTTGCAAGCGGGGGCGAACACTGAAGCTTTCTTT
TRBJ2-5 TRBV5-4 . few CASSPGLSLRETQYF TGTGCCAGCAGCCCAGGACTCTCCCTGCGGGAGACCCAGTACTTC
TRBJ1-5 TRBV5-1 . once CASSLADLGVDQHF TGCGCCAGCAGCTTGGCCGACCTCGGGGTGGACCAGCATTTT
TRBJ2-7 TRBV10-3 TRBD1 . CAITGTGSNEQYF TGTGCCATTACCGGGACAGGGTCCAACGAGCAGTACTTC
TRBJ1-5 TRBV18 . . CASSVREGQPQHF TGTGCCAGCTCAGTGAGGGAAGGTCAGCCCCAGCATTTT
TRBJ1-2 TRBV18 . . CASSGSAGTDGYTF TGTGCCAGCTCAGGATCGGCCGGGACTGATGGCTACACCTTC
TRBJ2-2 TRBV18 . . CASSPPSRGRTTGELFF TGTGCCAGCTCACCACCGAGCAGGGGCCGGACCACCGGGGAGCTGTTTTTT
TRBJ1-2 TRBV19 TRBD1 once CASSIVGGAGYTF TGTGCCAGTAGTATAGTAGGGGGCGCCGGCTACACCTTC
TRBJ1-5 TRBV2 TRBD1 . CASRSGTGGAGGNQPQHF TGTGCCAGCAGATCCGGGACAGGGGGGGCAGGAGGCAATCAGCCCCAGCATTTT
TRBJ2-6 TRBV24-1 TRBD1 . CATSETIQGSLGGANVLTF TGTGCCACCAGTGAGACTATACAGGGGAGCTTGGGTGGGGCCAACGTCCTGACTTTC
TRBJ2-7 TRBV11-2 . . CASSSRRDYEQYF TGTGCCAGCAGCTCGAGACGGGACTACGAGCAGTACTTC
TRBJ2-1 TRBV10-3 TRBD2 . CAISGTSGGQATYNEQFF TGTGCCATCAGTGGGACTAGCGGGGGGCAGGCCACCTACAATGAGCAGTTCTTC
TRBJ2-1 TRBV2 TRBD2 . CASSARWSGGRYEQFF TGTGCCAGCAGTGCCCGGTGGAGCGGGGGGAGGTATGAGCAGTTCTTC
TRBJ2-2 TRBV6-5 TRBD2 . CASSYGGGALAGELFF TGTGCCAGCAGTTACGGCGGGGGGGCCCTCGCCGGGGAGCTGTTTTTT
TRBJ1-4 TRBV3-1/TRBV3-2 . . CASRPLGQLNEKLFF TGTGCCAGCAGACCTTTGGGGCAGCTTAATGAAAAACTGTTTTTT
TRBJ2-3 TRBV6-4 . . CASSYQSTDTQYF TGTGCCAGCAGTTATCAGAGCACAGATACGCAGTATTTT